The next 20 T cell receptor beta chains were all read from a single sample in a study of T cell changes during pregnancy in multiple sclerosis. Sequencing was performed with immunoSEQ multiplex PCR; in TCRdb, only in-frame clones are kept and a portion is missing. The repertoire holds about 53,000 clones, with approximately 91% as singletons. The sequencing used CD4+ T cells from peripheral blood mononuclear cells, collected in the third trimester of pregnancy. Every receptor here comes from a female donor with multiple sclerosis, enrolled in a pregnancy study.

The chain is built from TRBV5-1 and TRBJ2-1; the D is unclear. The germline CDR1 and CDR2 sequences are SGHRS and YFSETQ. The ends were cut back, 7 bases at V and 0 bases at J, with 14 bases in the middle. This CDR3 has 15 amino acids. The CDR3 DNA reads TGCGCCAGCCTTCGCGTCCTTAGCTCCTACAATGAGCAGTTCTTC. It specifies CASLRVLSSYNEQFF.

The chain links TRBV25-1 to TRBJ2-7; no firm D call. The CDR3 extends over 13 amino acids. The ends were cut back, 3 bases at V and 9 bases at J, with 15 bases in the middle. CDR1 MGHDK and CDR2 SYGVNS come from the germline V gene. CDR3 in amino acids: CASSERYGVRQYF. DNA for the CDR3: TGTGCCAGCAGTGAGCGGTACGGTGTGCGGCAGTACTTC.

V gene TRBV29-1 combines with J gene TRBJ2-7, with 7 bases lining up with TRBD1. The germline CDR1 and CDR2 sequences are SQVTM and ANQGSEA. V was clipped by 3 bases and J by 0 bases; unmatched bases: 11. This CDR3 has 16 residues. CDR3 bases: TGCAGCGTTGAGGGGGTGGGCGACAGGGCCTCCTACGAGCAGTACTTC. This translates into CSVEGVGDRASYEQYF.

This rearrangement joins TRBV9 to TRBJ1-6; no definite D call. V lost 3 bases and J lost 0, with 16 bases in between. From germline, CDR1 is SGDLS and CDR2 YYNGEE. This CDR3 has 18 amino acids. CDR3 sequence reads: CASSGARAASSYNSPLHF. The CDR3 DNA follows: TGTGCCAGCAGCGGGGCCAGAGCAGCCAGCTCCTATAATTCACCCCTCCACTTT. The variable domain in full, with the rest retrieved from reference TRBV9 and TRBJ1-6, is DSGVTQTPKHLITATGQRVTLRCSPRSGDLSVYWYQQSLDQGLQFLIQYYNGEERAKGNILERFSAQQFPDLHSELNLSSLELGDSALYFCASSGARAASSYNSPLHFGNGTRLTVT.

The chain couples TRBV7-8 to TRBJ2-7, with D unresolved. V was cut by 2 bases and J by 7 bases, with 12 bases left in between. Germline CDR1 is SGHVS and CDR2 is FQNEAQ. This CDR3 has 13 residues. The DNA of the CDR3 is TGTGCCAGCAGCTTACAAGAACCCGGGGAGCAGTACTTC. It is translated as CASSLQEPGEQYF.

This clone turned up a few times. The V and J genes are TRBV6-5 and TRBJ1-3; TRBD1 matches 7 bases. V lost 0 bases, J lost 4 bases, and 6 bases stayed unmatched. The V gene's germline CDR1 is MNHEY and CDR2 SVGAGI. The CDR3 is made up of 16 amino acids. The CDR3 DNA is TGTGCCAGCAGTTACTCGAGACAGGGTCGGGGAAACACCATATATTTT. It specifies CASSYSRQGRGNTIYF.

The rearrangement uses TRBV29-1 and TRBJ1-5; D is unresolved. The CDR3 is made up of 13 amino acids. Germline assignment: CDR1 SQVTM and CDR2 ANQGSEA. V was cut by 4 bases and J by 5 bases, with 12 bases left in between. As DNA, the CDR3 is TGCAGCGTTGCAGCGGCGCCCGATCAGCCCCAGCATTTT. The encoded protein is CSVAAAPDQPQHF.

This clone turned up a few times. The chain employs TRBV7-2 and TRBJ2-3; 9 bases align to TRBD2. J lost 0 bases, V lost 3 bases, and 10 bases had no gene match. This CDR3 is 18 amino acids long. From germline, CDR1 is SGHTA and CDR2 FQGNSA. CDR3 DNA sequence: TGTGCCAGCAGCTTTACGGGGACTAGCCGACTGAGCACAGATACGCAGTATTTT. This codes for CASSFTGTSRLSTDTQYF.

This sequence joins TRBV14 and TRBJ2-1; D not certain. The V gene lost 1 base and the J gene lost 6 bases, with 13 bases spanning the gap. The CDR3 runs 15 residues. Germline V gene lookup returns CDR1 SGHDN and CDR2 FVKESK. CDR3 residues: CASSQVMVAGNEQFF. The DNA of the CDR3 is TGTGCCAGCAGCCAAGTAATGGTAGCCGGCAATGAGCAGTTCTTC.

This rearrangement joins TRBV5-1 to TRBJ2-1; TRBD1 aligns across 7 bases. The germline gives CDR1 SGHRS, CDR2 YFSETQ. The CDR3 consists of 17 residues. V shed 0 bases and J 0 bases; nucleotides not matched to a gene: 6. The CDR3 sequence is CASSLAADRSSYNEQFF. In nucleotides, the CDR3 is TGCGCCAGCAGCTTGGCCGCGGACAGGAGCTCCTACAATGAGCAGTTCTTC.

J is TRBJ2-1 and V is TRBV14, with a tentative D call TRBD2 (6 bases). The CDR3 loop spans 15 amino acids. Per germline, CDR1 SGHDN and CDR2 FVKESK. Trimming took 1 base from V and 1 from J, leaving 8 bases between them. The CDR3 DNA sequence: TGTGCCAGCAGCCAAGTGGGGGGTTCCTACAATGAGCAGTTCTTC. Protein sequence: CASSQVGGSYNEQFF.

Only a few counts were recorded for this clone. V is TRBV5-1 and J is TRBJ1-4, with 7 bases fitting TRBD1. V shed 0 bases, J shed 5 bases, and the junction held 4 bases outside the gene matches. The CDR3 loop spans 15 amino acids. The germline gives CDR1 SGHRS, CDR2 YFSETQ. The CDR3 reads CASSLGRGANEKLFF. The CDR3 coding sequence is TGCGCCAGCAGCTTGGGCAGGGGGGCAAATGAAAAACTGTTTTTT.

The genes are TRBV19 and TRBJ1-3, with 7 bases matching TRBD1. The CDR3 is 20 amino acids. The V and J ends lost 2 bases and 7 bases, in that order; junction bases with no gene match: 23. Germline V lookup: CDR1 LNHDA, CDR2 SQIVND (reference sequence). The CDR3 loop reads CASSISAFGGDSMGLNTIYF. The CDR3 DNA sequence: TGTGCCAGTAGTATATCAGCTTTTGGCGGGGACAGCATGGGATTGAACACCATATATTTT.

The chain combines TRBV6-5 with TRBJ2-7; 9 bases map to TRBD1. Losses at the gene ends were 6 bases for V and 3 bases for J; bases not matched to a gene: 6. The CDR3 runs to 14 residues. Germline V CDR1 and CDR2: MNHEY, SVGAGI. The CDR3 coding sequence is TGTGCCAGCAGCTTGGGACAGGGTAACTACGAGCAGTACTTC. Protein product: CASSLGQGNYEQYF.

The chain couples TRBV6-5 to TRBJ1-3, with 10 bases that match TRBD1. This CDR3 comprises 15 residues. CDR1 is MNHEY, CDR2 SVGAGI, per germline. Losses at the gene ends were 6 bases for V and 3 bases for J; bases not matched to a gene: 5. CDR3: CASRIGTGVGNTIYF. The CDR3, as DNA: TGTGCCAGCAGAATCGGGACAGGGGTTGGAAACACCATATATTTT.

The chain recombines TRBV19 with TRBJ2-7; no reliable D call. Per the germline V gene, CDR1 is LNHDA and CDR2 is SQIVND (reference sequence). V gave up 2 bases and J gave up 4 bases, with 9 bases separating them. The CDR3 is 13 residues long. CDR3 in DNA: TGTGCCAGTAGTATACTGTACGGGTACGAGCAGTACTTC. Translated, it gives CASSILYGYEQYF.

The CDR3: CASSYEGNTEAFF. CDR3 nucleotides: TGTGCCAGCAGTTACGAGGGGAACACTGAAGCTTTCTTT. This sequence joins TRBV6-5 and TRBJ1-1; unclear D gene. The V and J ends lost 2 bases and 1 base respectively, with 5 bases between them. This CDR3 spans 13 amino acids. Per germline, CDR1 MNHEY and CDR2 SVGAGI.

The chain recombines TRBV5-6 with TRBJ1-4; 8 bases map to TRBD1. This CDR3 comprises 17 residues. V shed 7 bases and J 0 bases; nucleotides not matched to a gene: 11. Germline V CDR1 and CDR2: SGHDT, YYEEEE. CDR3: CASQGLTGGTTNEKLFF. The CDR3 region has the DNA TGTGCCAGCCAAGGATTAACAGGGGGGACAACTAATGAAAAACTGTTTTTT.

The chain is built from TRBV20-1 and TRBJ1-1, with D unresolved. Trimming removed 1 base from V and 11 bases from J, with 11 bases in between. This CDR3 has 11 residues. The germline gives CDR1 DFQATT, CDR2 SNEGSKA (reference sequence). CDR3 bases: TGCAGTGCTAGAGTTGCGAGGAGGGCTTTCTTT. Translating gives CSARVARRAFF.

The CDR3 loop reads CASSLFGGGSDTQYF. The CDR3 nucleotides read TGTGCCAGCAGCTTATTCGGGGGAGGGTCAGATACGCAGTATTTT. This chain joins TRBV7-8 and TRBJ2-3; TRBD2 matches at 7 bases. This CDR3 is 15 amino acids long. Germline CDR1 is SGHVS and CDR2 is FQNEAQ. V lost 2 bases to trimming and J lost 4 bases; unmatched junction nucleotides: 6.